These 14 T cell receptor beta chains came from one sample sequenced in a study of blood T cell repertoires in COVID-19. Repertoires were generated with immunoSEQ multiplex PCR, while TCRdb's copy carries only in-frame clones and drops some. The repertoire holds about 90,000 clones, with over 80% as singletons. Sample: peripheral blood. The source of these receptors is a man between 50 and 59 years old with acute or convalescent COVID-19.

This chain connects TRBV3-1 (or the pseudogene TRBV3-2) to TRBJ1-6; 7 bases are a match to TRBD1. Germline V gene sequence: CDR1 LGHDT, CDR2 YNNKEL (reference sequence). The CDR3 covers 16 residues. The trim removed 4 bases at V and 1 base at J, leaving 4 bases unmatched. In DNA form, the CDR3 reads TGTGCCAGCAGCCCGACAGGGCAATCCTATAATTCACCCCTCCACTTT. It codes for CASSPTGQSYNSPLHF.

The rearrangement uses TRBV27 and TRBJ2-7; TRBD2 is a possible D gene (6 bases). Germline V lookup: CDR1 MNHEY, CDR2 SMNVEV (reference sequence). V dropped 4 bases and J dropped 2 bases, with 12 bases sitting between them. The CDR3 totals 14 residues. CDR3 DNA sequence: TGTGCCAGCAGTTCCGGGACTTTTGCCTACGAGCAGTACTTC. Protein product: CASSSGTFAYEQYF.

The CDR3 protein is CASSQESDSNQPQHF. The CDR3, as DNA: TGTGCCAGCAGCCAAGAATCAGATAGCAATCAGCCCCAGCATTTT. The chain has TRBV3-1 (or the pseudogene TRBV3-2) and TRBJ1-5; D call uncertain. There are 15 residues in the CDR3. CDR1 is LGHDT and CDR2 is YNNKEL in the germline V gene (reference sequence). V was pared by 0 bases and J by 0 bases, with 6 bases between.

In DNA, the CDR3 is TGTGCCAGCTCACCACGTCCCGGTGGACAGAACACTGAAGCTTTCTTT. Translating gives CASSPRPGGQNTEAFF. The V and J genes are TRBV18 and TRBJ1-1; tentative D call: TRBD1 (5 bases). V dropped 1 base and J dropped 1 base, with 13 bases sitting between them. Germline CDR1 KGHSH, CDR2 LQKENI. CDR3 length equals 16 residues.

To note about this clone: At one end the junction does not follow the germline gene, possibly because of a read error. The genes are TRBV3-1 (or the pseudogene TRBV3-2) and TRBJ2-5; TRBD2 might be the D (6 bases). The CDR3 runs to 16 residues. CDR1 and CDR2 (germline): LGHDT, YNNKEL (reference sequence). The CDR3: CASSRFSAGGQGTQYF. The DNA of the CDR3 is TGTGCCAGCAGCAGGTTCTCAGCGGGCGGACAAGGGACCCAGTACTTC.

V and J are TRBV6-1 and TRBJ2-7; 10 bases line up with TRBD2. Germline lookup yields CDR1 MNHNS and CDR2 SASEGT. V lost 2 bases and J lost 3; bases outside the gene matches: 1. The CDR3 contains 14 residues. As DNA, the CDR3 is TGTGCCAGCAGTGAAACTAGCGGGGTCTACGAGCAGTACTTC. Amino acid sequence: CASSETSGVYEQYF.

This clone was seen more than once but under ten times. V usage is TRBV5-1 and J usage is TRBJ1-1, with D possibly TRBD1 on 5 matching bases. This CDR3 comprises 15 residues. Germline CDR1 and CDR2: SGHRS and YFSETQ. V was shortened by 4 bases and J by 5 bases, with 18 bases between the two germline ends. The CDR3 bases are TGCGCCAGCAGCGCGGGACCCCAGGAGACGACTGAAGCTTTCTTT. It translates to CASSAGPQETTEAFF.

V is TRBV30 and J is TRBJ1-2, with 7 bases matching TRBD1. The germline gives CDR1 GTSNPN, CDR2 SVGIG (reference sequence). There are 15 residues in the CDR3. The junction had 8 bases not matched to a gene; V was cut back by 1 base and J by 3 bases. CDR3 sequence reads: CAWSDSGTAYYGYTF. CDR3 DNA: TGTGCCTGGAGTGATTCCGGGACAGCGTACTATGGCTACACCTTC.

This chain connects TRBV5-4 to TRBJ2-5; D may be TRBD1 (6 bases). Germline values: CDR1 SGHNT, CDR2 YYREEE (reference sequence). The CDR3 length is 14 residues. The V and J ends lost 0 bases and 2 bases respectively, with 8 bases between them. The CDR3 DNA follows: TGTGCCAGCAGCTTGGCCGACAGGCAAGAGACCCAGTACTTC. Amino acids: CASSLADRQETQYF.

This clone was detected only a few times. The chain links TRBV4-3 to TRBJ2-1; 10 bases map to TRBD1. Germline V CDR1 and CDR2: LGHNA, YSLEER. Trimming removed 0 bases from V and 8 bases from J; junction bases left unmatched: 7. The CDR3 is 16 residues long. CDR3 in amino acids: CASSQDRGQGKYEQFF. The CDR3 bases are TGCGCCAGCAGCCAAGATAGGGGACAGGGGAAATATGAGCAGTTCTTC.

The V gene is TRBV27, the J gene TRBJ1-4; TRBD1 matches 7 bases. This CDR3 comprises 17 residues. After removal of 1 base from V and 2 bases from J, the junction contained 7 bases not matched to a gene. Germline CDR1 MNHEY, CDR2 SMNVEV (reference sequence). Here the CDR3 reads CASSLLKGAGTNEKLFF. The DNA of the CDR3 is TGTGCCAGCAGTTTATTGAAGGGGGCGGGTACTAATGAAAAACTGTTTTTT.

The chain uses TRBV7-9 and TRBJ2-7; D is undetermined. With 5 bases removed from V and 0 bases from J, the gap between germline ends came to 5 bases. This CDR3 spans 12 amino acids. Per germline, CDR1 SEHNR and CDR2 FQNEAQ (reference sequence). DNA for the CDR3: TGTGCCAGCAGCGCTACCTCCTACGAGCAGTACTTC. This translates into CASSATSYEQYF. The full variable domain, its missing parts supplied by reference TRBV7-9 and TRBJ2-7, is DTGVSQNPRHKITKRGQNVTFRCDPISEHNRLYWYRQTLGQGPEFLTYFQNEAQLEKSRLLSDRFSAERPKGSFSTLEIQRTEQGDSAMYLCASSATSYEQYFGPGTRLTVT.

Only one count was recorded for this clone. The chain has TRBV28 and TRBJ1-4; 8 positions agree with TRBD1. Losses at the gene ends were 7 bases for V and 5 bases for J; bases not matched to a gene: 12. This CDR3 is built from 16 residues. Germline-derived CDR1 and CDR2 are MDHEN and SYDVKM. The CDR3 spells CASNPAGQGENEKLFF. CDR3 bases: TGTGCCAGCAACCCGGCCGGACAGGGAGAAAATGAAAAACTGTTTTTT. Full variable domain (remainder filled in from reference TRBV28 and TRBJ1-4): DVKVTQSSRYLVKRTGEKVFLECVQDMDHENMFWYRQDPGLGLRLIYFSYDVKMKEKGDIPEGYSVSREKKERFSLILESASTNQTSMYLCASNPAGQGENEKLFFGSGTQLSVL.

This clone was counted once. The chain recombines TRBV9 with TRBJ2-7, with 7 bases matching TRBD2. CDR3 length equals 15 residues. V was clipped by 4 bases and J by 2 bases; unmatched bases: 9. Germline loops: CDR1 SGDLS, CDR2 YYNGEE. The CDR3 protein is CASSPGWGRAYEQYF. The CDR3 coding sequence is TGTGCCAGCAGCCCTGGATGGGGGAGGGCCTACGAGCAGTACTTC.